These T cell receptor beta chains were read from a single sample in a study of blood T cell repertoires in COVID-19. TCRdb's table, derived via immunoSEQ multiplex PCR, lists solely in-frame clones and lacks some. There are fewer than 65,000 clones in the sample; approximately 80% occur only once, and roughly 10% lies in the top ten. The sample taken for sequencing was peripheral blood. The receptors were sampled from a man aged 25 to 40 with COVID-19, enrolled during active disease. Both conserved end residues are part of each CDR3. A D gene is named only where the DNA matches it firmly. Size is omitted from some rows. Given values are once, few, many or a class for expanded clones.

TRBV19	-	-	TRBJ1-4	TGTGCCAGTACAGGGATTACGAATGAAAAACTGTTTTTT	CASTGITNEKLFF
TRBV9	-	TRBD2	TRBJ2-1	TGTGCCAGCAGCGTAGGAGCCGGGGGGGTGGAGTACAATGAGCAGTTCTTC	CASSVGAGGVEYNEQFF
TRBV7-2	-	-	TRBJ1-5	TGTGCCAGCAGCTTAGGGGGGGGAAATCAGCCCCAGCATTTT	CASSLGGGNQPQHF
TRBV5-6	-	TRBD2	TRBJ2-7	TGTGCCAGCAGCTTGGTCGCGGGAGTAGGAGAGCAGTACTTC	CASSLVAGVGEQYF
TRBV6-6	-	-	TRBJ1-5	TGTGCCAGCAGTTACTCGGAGGGAAACGGAGAGCCCCAGCATTTT	CASSYSEGNGEPQHF
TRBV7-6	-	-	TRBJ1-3	TGTGCCAGCAGCTCGATCAGGGATACTGGAAACACCATATATTTT	CASSSIRDTGNTIYF
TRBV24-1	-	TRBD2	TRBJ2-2	TGTGCCACCAGTGGGACCCGCGGGACTAGCGGGACATGGGCCGGGGAGCTGTTTTTT	CATSGTRGTSGTWAGELFF
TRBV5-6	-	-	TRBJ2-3	TGTGCCAGCAGCTTGATTGGGAGGACTAGCACAGATACGCAGTATTTT	CASSLIGRTSTDTQYF
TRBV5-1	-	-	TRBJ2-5	TGCGCCAGCAGCTTGCAGGCAGGTCAAGAGACCCAGTACTTC	CASSLQAGQETQYF
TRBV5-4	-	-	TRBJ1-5	TGTGCCAGCAGCTCGGACGGGGAGCCCCAGCATTTT	CASSSDGEPQHF
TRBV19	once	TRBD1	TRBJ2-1	TGTGCCACCCAAAATCCGGGACAGGGGTTCGGGAATGAGCAGTTCTTC	CATQNPGQGFGNEQFF
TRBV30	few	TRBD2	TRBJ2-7	TGTGCCTGGAGTGTACCTCCCAGACTAGCGCGTACCTACGAGCAGTACTTC	CAWSVPPRLARTYEQYF
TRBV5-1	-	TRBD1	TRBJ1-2	TGCGCCAGCAAAAAAGGGACAGCAGCTGGCTACACCTTC	CASKKGTAAGYTF
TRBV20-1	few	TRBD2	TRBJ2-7	TGCAGTGTTAGTACCGGGACTAGTCCCGAGCAGTACTTC	CSVSTGTSPEQYF
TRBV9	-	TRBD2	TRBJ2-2	TGTGCCAGCAGCCCTTCGACTAGCGGGAGGTGGACCGGGGAGCTGTTTTTT	CASSPSTSGRWTGELFF
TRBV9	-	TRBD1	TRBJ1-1	TGTGCCAGCAGCGGGACAGGGGGAACTGAAGCTTTCTTT	CASSGTGGTEAFF
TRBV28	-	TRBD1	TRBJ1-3	TGTGCCAGCAATGGAGGGGGCTTGGGGGGAAACACCATATATTTT	CASNGGGLGGNTIYF
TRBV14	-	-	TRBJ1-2	TGTGCCAGCAGCCAAGATGTTTTGGGGGCGGAGGGCTACACCTTC	CASSQDVLGAEGYTF
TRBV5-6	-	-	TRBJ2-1	TGTGCCAGCAACTACGGTCTAGGTATTCAGGGGGAGCAGTTCTTC	CASNYGLGIQGEQFF
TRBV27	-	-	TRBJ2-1	TGTGCCAGCAGTTTATTGGGCGGGACCCTCGTCACTGAGCAGTTCTTC	CASSLLGGTLVTEQFF
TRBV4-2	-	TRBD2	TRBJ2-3	TGTGCCAGCAGCCAGGATGGTAGCGGGAGTGGGGGGGATACGCAGTATTTT	CASSQDGSGSGGDTQYF
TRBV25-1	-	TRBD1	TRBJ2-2	TGTGCCAGCAGTGATTCCGGGACAGGGCGCACCGGGGAGCTGTTTTTT	CASSDSGTGRTGELFF
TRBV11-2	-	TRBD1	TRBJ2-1	TGTGCCAGCAGCCTCCCACAGGGGCGGCAGATAGTCTTC	CASSLPQGRQIVF
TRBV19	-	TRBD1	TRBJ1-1	TGTGCCAGTAGTACCGGGACAGGGGGATCTGAAGCTTTCTTT	CASSTGTGGSEAFF
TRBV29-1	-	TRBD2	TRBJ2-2	TGCAGCGTGATCACGACTAGCGCGAACACCGGGGAGCTGTTTTTT	CSVITTSANTGELFF
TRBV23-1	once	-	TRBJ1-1	TGCGCCAGCAGTCAATCTGTGACGCGGGCTTTCTTT	CASSQSVTRAFF
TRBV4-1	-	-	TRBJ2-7	TGCGCCAGCAGCCAAGAGGTAGCTTACGAGCAGTACTTC	CASSQEVAYEQYF
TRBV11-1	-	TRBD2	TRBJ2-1	TGTGCCAGCAGCTTAGCGCTCCTAGGTAGCGGGAGAAATGAGCAGTTCTTC	CASSLALLGSGRNEQFF
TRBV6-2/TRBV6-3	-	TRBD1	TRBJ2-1	TGTGCCAGCAGTTACGCCCAGGGGGATTTATATTACAATGAGCAGTTCTTC	CASSYAQGDLYYNEQFF
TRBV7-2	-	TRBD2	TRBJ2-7	TGTGCCAGCAGAATAGCGGGAGCGGCCTACGAGCAGTACTTC	CASRIAGAAYEQYF
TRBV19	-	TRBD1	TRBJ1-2	TGTGCCAGTAGTCCAACAGGGGCTCCCAATTATGGCTACACCTTC	CASSPTGAPNYGYTF